This T cell receptor (beta chain) comes out of a study of cytomegalovirus exposure and HLA in healthy donors. Trimming took 4 bases from V and 1 from J; bases not matched to a gene: 14. Germline V gene data show CDR1 as MNHEY and CDR2 as SMNVEV (reference sequence). The CDR3 spans 18 residues. Researchers ran the PCR with 60 Vbeta and 13 Jbeta primers. Clones were read by immunoSEQ multiplex PCR, and TCRdb kept only the in-frame ones, dropping some. Among under 300,000 clones listed, around 90% were seen once. The clonotype was recovered from a girl aged 2 to 9 in good health and CMV-seronegative. The V and J genes are TRBV27 and TRBJ2-7; TRBD1 aligns across 9 bases. Sequencing was done on a sample of PBMCs. This chain's CDR3 is CASSSAIRRDRASYEQYF. The CDR3 region has the DNA TGTGCCAGCAGTTCTGCAATTAGACGGGACAGGGCTTCCTACGAGCAGTACTTC.